These 2 T cell receptor beta chains came from one sample sequenced in a study of blood T cells in healthy people across ages. A second PCR, run for about 7 to 11 cycles, used a sample-barcoded 5' primer plus a J-beta primer mix. TCRdb used MiXCR to reprocess the 5' RACE reads, holding one entry per CDR3 protein. The sample shows about 640,000 distinct CDR3 sequences, 35% to 50% of them seen only once. The specimen sequenced was blood. Receptor source: an elderly man in good health.

Concerning this clonotype: At one of its ends the junction is not consistent with the germline gene, which may arise from a read error. The chain is built from TRBV4-1 and TRBJ1-6; 7 bases match TRBD1. Germline V gene lookup returns CDR1 MGHRA and CDR2 YSYEKL. This CDR3 has 16 residues. Written as DNA, the CDR3 is TGCGTCAGCAGCCAAGCCCGGCAGGGGGATAATTCACCCCTCCACTTT. Amino acid sequence: CVSSQARQGDNSPLHF.

In the case of this clonotype: One junction end disagrees with the germline gene, perhaps due to a read error. V usage is TRBV2 and J usage is TRBJ2-2; TRBD1 matches at 7 bases. CDR1 and CDR2 from the germline V gene are SNHLY and FYNNEI. This CDR3 is 14 amino acids long. CDR3 in amino acids: CASNRGGGTGERFF. The CDR3 DNA reads TGTGCCAGCAACAGGGGTGGGGGTACCGGGGAGCGGTTTTTT.